This T cell receptor (beta chain) was sequenced for a study of blood T cells in healthy people across ages (dated by TCRdb to about 2015). Study-wide context: Template switching captured roughly one uniquely barcoded TCR beta cDNA molecule per two T cells in model experiments. The study measured age-related changes in TCR beta repertoire diversity using deep sequencing normalized with unique cDNA molecular identifiers. The donors were divided into four age groups: young (average about 16 years), middle-aged (about 39), aged (under 70) and long-lived (roughly 88). Donors of different ages were randomly distributed across sequencing lanes to avoid experimental bias. For two donors (one aged 18 to 29 and one aged 80 or older), the study analyzed two additional independent replicas of 1 million unique cDNA reads from the same blood draw.

The CDR3 starts with the cysteine, ends with the phenylalanine, and has 15 residues. Only the CDR3 portion is preserved as DNA: 45 bases, with reading frame beginning at the first base. CDR1 SGHVS and CDR2 FQNEAQ are derived from the germline V gene. This clonotype was detected only once. This clone's antigen is unknown. An end of the junction differs from the germline gene, which may be a read error. The donors were some 39 Caucasian individuals from Russia, aged roughly 6 to 100 years, who were systemically healthy. Each donor gave 9.5 to 10 milliliters of peripheral blood, drawn into EDTA-treated Vacutainer tubes. Ficoll-Paque density-gradient centrifugation was used to isolate PBMCs, with at least 6.5 million obtained per sample. Total RNA was extracted from PBMCs with Trizol reagent, with at least 5 micrograms obtained per sample. For every donor, flow cytometry on a PBMC aliquot measured the percentage of naive CD45RAhigh/CD27high T cells.

Results and caveats for the whole study, not just this receptor: Total diversity estimates from one million sequenced T cells were considered lower bounds and underestimates. There was a strong correlation between observed TCR beta diversity and the percentage of naive T cells measured by flow cytometry. Since profiling was done on bulk unsorted PBMCs, naive and antigen-experienced compartments could not be conclusively compared. Donor CMV infection status was unknown, potentially confounding age-related changes in expanded clonotypes. Compared with the aged group, more naive CD4+ T cells, fewer expanded clones and increased TCR diversity were shown by the long-lived group, suggesting age selection. As age increased, observed TCR beta diversity per million T cells dropped in a roughly linear way, and a significant reduction was already evident by age 40.

Library creation used 5' RACE. Sequencing relied on an Illumina HiSeq 2500. The second PCR ran for about 6 to 11 cycles and used a J-beta primer mix along with a sample-barcoded 5' primer. A unique molecular identifier was introduced onto each TCR beta cDNA molecule by a template-switch 5' adaptor carrying 12 random nucleotides. Each sample yielded at least 3 million CDR3-containing paired-end reads. All of the RNA was converted into first-strand cDNA using the Mint cDNA synthesis kit, with a TRBC-specific oligonucleotide serving as the primer. All cDNA was treated with uracil-DNA glycosylase and then went through a first 18-cycle PCR with the universal primers M1SS and BC2_uni_R. The original pipeline was this. Each sample was normalized by randomly selecting 1 million high-quality reads, each carrying a distinct molecular identifier. Instead of being binned into consensus sequences, reads with shared molecular identifiers were discarded. CDR3 identification, clonotype clustering and error correction used MiTCR with a Q25 quality threshold and the strictest error-elimination algorithm. A nonparametric unseen species model with Euler transformation was used to estimate a lower bound on total TCR beta diversity. TCRdb's own reprocessing of the public reads used fastp at Q25 and MiXCR and kept productive beta chains. Rows matching on CDR3 protein sequence are summarized as one entry with the most common DNA and genes. TCRdb's processing, not the authors', yielded these V and J calls. The sample data list 1.4 million or so distinct CDR3 sequences, and approximately 39% of these were observed just once. Just over 4% of the sample goes to the ten largest clones.

Sequenced sample: blood. The rearrangement combines TRBV7-8 with TRBJ2-3; TRBD1 agrees with 7 junctional bases. This TCR derives from a woman aged 18-30 years in good health. The sequenced DNA: TGTGCCAGCAGCTCCCCGGGACAGTATGTTGATACGCAGAATTTT. It is translated as CASSSPGQYVDTQNF.